Listed below are T cell receptor beta chains from one sample, sequenced in a study of blood T cells in healthy people across ages. TCRdb re-called the 5' RACE reads with MiXCR, one entry per CDR3 protein. Of hundreds of thousands of distinct CDR3 sequences in the sample, approximately 59% are singletons; the top ten hold 30% to 40%. Sequenced material: blood. The receptors were sampled from a man aged 60 to 75 in good health. Each CDR3 is given with its conserved first and last residue.

length	V	J	CDR3
13	TRBV6-1	TRBJ2-4	CASSEHREGIQYF
14	TRBV29-1	TRBJ2-3	CSAGTSQLADTQYF
16	TRBV18	TRBJ2-5	CASSPPWDSLQETQYF
16	TRBV21-1	TRBJ2-1	CASSKEGGTSGAGQFF
15	TRBV20-1	TRBJ1-6	CSASGGTELNSPLHF
14	TRBV9	TRBJ1-2	CASSVNRQAYGYTF
17	TRBV4-2	TRBJ2-3	CASSPTSGGAGTDTQYF
15	TRBV4-2	TRBJ2-3	CASSQDDRGVDTQYF
16	TRBV15	TRBJ2-3	CATSRDLSASTDTQYF
13	TRBV29-1	TRBJ1-2	CSVEEGANYGYTF
13	TRBV7-6	TRBJ1-2	CASSPRGGTGYTF
13	TRBV7-2	TRBJ2-5	CASSVGDVETQYF
17	TRBV4-1	TRBJ1-2	CASSQEGEGRPQRGYTF
14	TRBV14	TRBJ1-2	CASSQGGTNYGYTF
17	TRBV10-2	TRBJ2-3	CASSPGLAGVSWDTQYF
18	TRBV9	TRBJ2-1	CASSVARTSGVRYNEQFF
12	TRBV10-2	TRBJ1-6	CASSEMDSPLHF
16	TRBV3-1	TRBJ2-5	CASSQDPAAGRNEQYF
13	TRBV3-1	TRBJ2-1	CASSQDNHNEQFF
16	TRBV9	TRBJ1-1	CASRVSRGGGPTEAFF
11	TRBV28	TRBJ2-1	CASSVGGEQFF
17	TRBV2	TRBJ2-4	CASSETGGDGAKNIQYF
16	TRBV10-3	TRBJ2-7	CAISAPEEDRRAEQYF
17	TRBV12-3/TRBV12-4	NA	CASSLSTWTQLPGEQYF